What follows are 17 T cell receptor beta chains derived from one specimen sequenced in a study of T cell repertoires in cytomegalovirus infection. One entry per CDR3 protein results from TCRdb running MiXCR on the reads. Of 310,000 or so distinct CDR3 sequences listed, approximately 10% are singletons. Sample: PBMCs. The receptors come from a human donor in good health (CMV status not recorded). Some clones in this sample may be carry-over from other donors' samples.

This clonotype was observed many times. The chain recombines TRBV7-9 with TRBJ1-2, with D uncertain. In germline, CDR1 is SEHNR, CDR2 FQNEAQ (reference sequence). This CDR3 is 12 amino acids long. Trimming removed 2 bases at V and 6 bases at J, with 7 bases between. The CDR3 DNA follows: TGTGCCAGCAGCTTATGGAATGATGGCTACACCTTC. Its protein product is CASSLWNDGYTF.

The chain couples TRBV6-5 to TRBJ1-2, with 7 nucleotides matching TRBD1. This CDR3 comprises 15 residues. Per germline, CDR1 MNHEY and CDR2 SVGAGI. The J segment lost 4 bases and the V segment lost 4 bases, leaving 9 bases of the junction unmatched. The CDR3: CASSLGGAVPYGYTF. As DNA, the CDR3 is TGTGCCAGCAGTTTAGGGGGCGCGGTCCCCTATGGCTACACCTTC.

This clonotype was seen just once. A single base separates this from a much larger clone, so it may be a read error. The rearrangement uses TRBV20-1 and TRBJ1-5; TRBD1 agrees at 8 bases. The CDR3 totals 15 residues. Germline-derived CDR1 and CDR2 are DFQATT and SNEGSKA (reference sequence). In DNA form, the CDR3 reads TGCAGTACTAGAGATCCGGACAGGGTCAATCAGCCCCAGCATTTT. Translated: CSTRDPDRVNQPQHF.

In this sample, this clonotype turned up many times. CDR3 amino acids: CASSSRTEETQYF. The CDR3 coding sequence is TGTGCCAGCAGCTCTCGGACAGAAGAGACCCAGTACTTC. This sequence joins TRBV7-2 and TRBJ2-5; D might be TRBD1 (6 bases). Germline V CDR1 and CDR2: SGHTA, FQGNSA. V shed 4 bases and J shed 3 bases, with 9 bases lying between them. The CDR3 contains 13 residues.

This clonotype was seen repeatedly, ten times or more. The chain joins TRBV29-1 to TRBJ2-1, with 10 nucleotides matching TRBD1. V lost 4 bases and J lost 6; bases outside the gene matches: 6. Per germline, CDR1 SQVTM and CDR2 ANQGSEA. This CDR3 spans 14 amino acids. The CDR3 loop reads CSVARDRGTNEQFF. Written as DNA, the CDR3 is TGCAGCGTTGCCCGGGACAGGGGTACCAATGAGCAGTTCTTC.

In this sample, this clonotype turned up many times. The chain is built from TRBV7-2 and TRBJ2-3; 12 bases are a match to TRBD2. The germline V gene encodes CDR1 SGHTA and CDR2 FQGNSA. Trimming at V came to 5 bases and at J to 4 bases, leaving 7 bases not matched to a gene. The CDR3 totals 16 residues. Here the CDR3 reads CASSRLAGAIPDTQYF. CDR3 nucleotide sequence: TGTGCCAGCAGCCGACTAGCGGGGGCCATACCAGATACGCAGTATTTT.

The rearrangement links TRBV5-1 to TRBJ2-2; 8 bases line up with TRBD2. V gave up 4 bases and J gave up 7 bases; unmatched junction bases: 6. The CDR3 is 14 amino acids. The germline V gene encodes CDR1 SGHRS and CDR2 YFSETQ. This chain's CDR3 is CASSEGLASGELFF. The CDR3 DNA reads as TGCGCCAGCAGCGAAGGACTAGCTAGCGGGGAGCTGTTTTTT. Full variable domain (rest looked up from reference TRBV5-1 and TRBJ2-2): KAGVTQTPRYLIKTRGQQVTLSCSPISGHRSVSWYQQTPGQGLQFLFEYFSETQRNKGNFPGRFSGRQFSNSRSEMNVSTLELGDSALYLCASSEGLASGELFFGEGSRLTVL.

Only a few counts were recorded for this clonotype. The CDR3 sequence: CASPGGAGEQYV. The CDR3 DNA is TGTGCCAGCCCTGGGGGGGCAGGCGAGCAGTACGTC. J is TRBJ2-7 and V is TRBV2; the D gene is possibly TRBD2 (7 bases). Germline loops: CDR1 SNHLY, CDR2 FYNNEI. CDR3 length equals 12 residues. The germline V and J ends were trimmed by 8 bases and 6 bases, with 14 bases remaining between them.

The table lists this clonotype with many counts. The V and J genes are TRBV5-6 and TRBJ2-1; a weak D match, TRBD1 (6 bases). The CDR3 runs 15 residues. Trimming left V 4 bases short and J 9 bases short, with 20 bases between. Germline V gene lookup returns CDR1 SGHDT and CDR2 YYEEEE. CDR3 sequence reads: CASSLGYTGSGEQFF. Written as DNA, the CDR3 is TGTGCCAGCAGCCTAGGCTATACAGGGTCTGGTGAGCAGTTCTTC.

This clonotype has at least ten counts. The V and J genes are TRBV12-3 or TRBV12-4 and TRBJ1-2; the D gene is possibly TRBD1 (6 bases). This CDR3 has 15 residues. The V end lost 5 bases, the J end lost 1 base, and 14 bases lay between the germline ends. Written as DNA, the CDR3 is TGTGCCAGCAGTCTCCGACAGGCAATTAACTATGGCTACACCTTC. It yields the protein CASSLRQAINYGYTF.

Many counts were recorded for this clonotype. This chain joins TRBV7-2 and TRBJ2-5; D might be TRBD2 (5 bases). V was clipped by 5 bases and J by 5 bases, with 18 bases between them. The germline V gene encodes CDR1 SGHTA and CDR2 FQGNSA. There are 15 residues in the CDR3. CDR3 in amino acids: CASSLSTHRGETQYF. CDR3 coding DNA: TGTGCCAGCAGCCTGTCCACCCACAGAGGGGAGACCCAGTACTTC. Full variable domain (missing parts from reference TRBV7-2 and TRBJ2-5): GAGVSQSPSNKVTEKGKDVELRCDPISGHTALYWYRQSLGQGLEFLIYFQGNSAPDKSGLPSDRFSAERTGGSVSTLTIQRTQQEDSAVYLCASSLSTHRGETQYFGPGTRLLVL.

The chain has TRBV28 and TRBJ2-3; 9 nucleotides agree with TRBD2. The CDR3 loop spans 15 amino acids. Trimming took 5 bases from V and 6 from J; bases not matched to a gene: 9. The germline V gene encodes CDR1 MDHEN and CDR2 SYDVKM. The CDR3: CASSPRGGAGDTQYF. The CDR3 DNA sequence: TGTGCCAGCAGTCCTCGCGGGGGGGCCGGGGATACGCAGTATTTT.

As for this clonotype: A much larger clone differs by one base, so this may be a read error. The V gene is TRBV27, the J gene TRBJ2-3; 7 positions agree with TRBD1. The CDR3 loop spans 16 amino acids. CDR1 is MNHEY, CDR2 SMNVEV, per germline (reference sequence). CDR3 amino acids: CASRFKTGRITDTQYF. As DNA, the CDR3 is TGTGCCAGCCGTTTCAAGACAGGGAGAATAACAGATACGCAGTATTTT.

This clonotype was seen ten or more times. The chain is built from TRBV7-2 and TRBJ1-2; D may be TRBD1 (5 bases). V lost 9 bases to trimming and J lost 8 bases, with 16 bases between them. This CDR3 comprises 12 residues. Germline V gives CDR1 SGHTA, CDR2 FQGNSA. The CDR3 DNA reads TGTGCCAGTCAGGAGGGGCTGAGAGGCTACACCTTC. Protein: CASQEGLRGYTF. The whole variable domain, filled in from reference TRBV7-2 and TRBJ1-2, reads GAGVSQSPSNKVTEKGKDVELRCDPISGHTALYWYRQSLGQGLEFLIYFQGNSAPDKSGLPSDRFSAERTGGSVSTLTIQRTQQEDSAVYLCASQEGLRGYTFGSGTRLTVV.

In this sample, this clonotype turned up many times. The chain has TRBV7-8 and TRBJ2-3; 15 bases fit TRBD2. Per the germline V gene, CDR1 is SGHVS and CDR2 is FQNEAQ. There are 20 residues in the CDR3. Germline trimming cut 1 base from V and 4 bases from J; bases unmatched to any gene: 12. Written as DNA, the CDR3 is TGTGCCAGCAGCTTAGGGGGGACTAGCGGGGGGACTACTGGCGCAGATACGCAGTATTTT. This codes for CASSLGGTSGGTTGADTQYF.

This clonotype has ten or more counts. The gene calls are TRBV6-5 and TRBJ2-3, with 12 bases aligning to TRBD2. Per germline, CDR1 MNHEY and CDR2 SVGAGI. CDR3 length: 13 residues. Trimming removed 2 bases from V and 15 bases from J; junction bases left unmatched: 6. The CDR3 nucleotides are TGTGCCAGCAGTTACACTAGCGGGGGGCGGGAATATTTT. Encoded protein: CASSYTSGGREYF.

This clonotype was observed many times. V and J are TRBV7-2 and TRBJ2-5, with D perhaps matching TRBD1 (6 bases). Germline values: CDR1 SGHTA, CDR2 FQGNSA. This CDR3 is built from 14 residues. V shed 1 base and J shed 4 bases, with 10 bases lying between them. The CDR3 DNA is TGTGCCAGCAGCTTAGGGACAGCGCCAGAGACCCAGTACTTC. Translated, it gives CASSLGTAPETQYF.